This T cell receptor beta chain was retrieved from a study of T-cell reconstitution after alpha-beta-depleted transplantation in children. The germline V gene has CDR1 DFQATT and CDR2 SNEGSKA (reference sequence). The J segment lost 2 bases and the V segment lost 5 bases, leaving 3 bases of the junction unmatched. CDR3 size: 13 residues. The sample holds a few counts of this clonotype. TCRbeta library preparation incorporated unique molecular identifiers. Via MiXCR, TCRdb re-called the PCR reads, giving one row per CDR3 protein. The sample lists roughly 500,000 distinct CDR3 sequences; approximately 29% were seen once.

The chain is built from TRBV20-1 and TRBJ2-1; 7 positions agree with TRBD2. This sample comprised PBMCs from the stem cell graft donor, obtained from the stem cell graft. The receptor's source is a human donor who donated a stem cell graft to a child with aplastic anemia. CDR3 sequence (DNA): TGCAGTGCTGTACTAGCGACCTACAATGAGCAGTTCTTC. Its translation: CSAVLATYNEQFF.